This T cell receptor beta chain was found in a study of blood T cell repertoires in COVID-19. The protocol was immunoSEQ multiplex PCR, while the TCRdb copy is restricted to in-frame clones and leaves out a portion. This table holds some 200,000 clones, roughly four fifths found once. The CDR3 has 11 residues. The V gene's germline CDR1 is MNHNS and CDR2 SASEGT. The V gene lost 1 base and the J gene lost 10 bases, with 7 bases spanning the gap. This sequence was found in a woman between 50 and 59 years old with active or convalescent COVID-19. The specimen was peripheral blood. V is TRBV6-1 and J is TRBJ1-2; maybe TRBD1 (5 bases). CDR3 coding DNA: TGTGCCAGCAGTGAAGTGGGACTCTACACCTTC. This translates into CASSEVGLYTF.